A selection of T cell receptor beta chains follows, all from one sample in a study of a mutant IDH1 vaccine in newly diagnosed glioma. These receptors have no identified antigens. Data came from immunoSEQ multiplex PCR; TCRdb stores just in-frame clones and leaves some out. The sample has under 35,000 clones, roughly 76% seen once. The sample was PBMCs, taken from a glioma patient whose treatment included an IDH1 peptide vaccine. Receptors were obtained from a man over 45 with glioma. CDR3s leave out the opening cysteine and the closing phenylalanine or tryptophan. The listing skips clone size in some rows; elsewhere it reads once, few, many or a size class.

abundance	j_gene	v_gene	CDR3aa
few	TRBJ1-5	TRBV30	AWSVDSSGQPQH
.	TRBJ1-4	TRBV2	ASSVPAVEKLF
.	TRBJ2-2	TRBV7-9	ASIASGREDTGELF
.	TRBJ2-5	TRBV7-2	ASSLQGPTTQETQY
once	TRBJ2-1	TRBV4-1	ASSQGLAGDNEQF
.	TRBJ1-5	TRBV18	ASSPGSDQPQH
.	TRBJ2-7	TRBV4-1	ASSRREREGAYEQY
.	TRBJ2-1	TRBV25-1	ASRPRLLNEQF
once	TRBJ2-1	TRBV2	ATREVNEQF
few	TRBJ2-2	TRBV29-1	SAALAGTGELF
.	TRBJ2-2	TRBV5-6	ASLETGKTGELF
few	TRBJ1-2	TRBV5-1	ASSPTITGGNYGYT
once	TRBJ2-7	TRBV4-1	ASSQEHASSYEQY
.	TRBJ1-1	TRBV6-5	ASSYSYGGGNTEAF
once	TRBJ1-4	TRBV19	ASKSAREEEKLF
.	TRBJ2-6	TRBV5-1	ASRVQGASGANVLT
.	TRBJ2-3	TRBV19	ASKIEHRGTDTQY
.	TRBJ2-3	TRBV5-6	ASSFRTSGTDTQY
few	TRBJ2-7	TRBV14	ASSPFNSYEQY
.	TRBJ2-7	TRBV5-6	ASSLVADYEQY
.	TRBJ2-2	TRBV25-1	ASSEFLENTGELF
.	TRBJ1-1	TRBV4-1	ASSQDRADAF
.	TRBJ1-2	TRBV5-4	ASSRQGANYGYT
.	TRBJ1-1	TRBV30	AWSMMNTEAF
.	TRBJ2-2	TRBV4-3	ASSEKTGDAGELF
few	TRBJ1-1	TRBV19	ASSIGAAGEAF
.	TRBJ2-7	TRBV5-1	ASSTQTGGEQY
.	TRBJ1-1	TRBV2	ASSEPERNTEAF
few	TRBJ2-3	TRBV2	ASSGEGATNTQY
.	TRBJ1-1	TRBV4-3	ASSQLGQKNTEAF
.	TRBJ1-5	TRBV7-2	ASSRDQNQPQH
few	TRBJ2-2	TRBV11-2	ASSRVPGELF
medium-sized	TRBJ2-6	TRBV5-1	ASTYGGSSGANVLT
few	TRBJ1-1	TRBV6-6	ASSSGEAF
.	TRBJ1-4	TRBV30	AWGVNEKLF
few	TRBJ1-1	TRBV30	AWSHYGGMNTEAF
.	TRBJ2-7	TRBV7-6	ASSLSLKQGRNEQY